This record concerns one T cell receptor beta chain sequence. Its specificity is not known. Carried by the TCR beta cDNA libraries were unique molecular identifiers. In TCRdb, the PCR reads were re-called with MiXCR into one record per CDR3 protein. This sample carries approximately 730,000 distinct CDR3 sequences, less than 35% of them seen once, and the ten largest clones take approximately 0.6%. The length of the CDR3 is 16 residues. Germline values: CDR1 ENHRY, CDR2 SYGVKD. The V segment lost 4 bases and the J segment 1 base; nucleotides outside the gene matches: 6. The entry originates in a study of post-analysis software for immune sequencing data. The study's findings and limits: Included in a set of several TRBV segments more frequent in patients than controls were TRBV5-6, TRBV5-1 and TRBV20-1.

The V call is TRBV10-3, the J call TRBJ1-4; 7 nucleotides match TRBD1. The sequence came from a girl under 18 with multiple sclerosis. The sequencing input was blood. DNA of the CDR3: TGTGCCATCAGTGGACGACAGGGACTAACTAATGAAAAACTGTTTTTT. Translating it yields CAISGRQGLTNEKLFF.